This passage covers 21 T cell receptor beta chains from one sample sequenced in a study of breast tumors, draining lymph nodes, adjacent tissues. Breast cancer patients provided tissue from their axillary draining lymph nodes. TCRdb reanalysed the multiplex PCR reads using MiXCR and keeps one entry per CDR3 protein. Of 270,000 or so distinct CDR3 sequences detected, around 30% appear once; the ten largest clones hold more than 0.85%. Material for sequencing was axillary lymph node tissue. The receptor source for this set is a female donor with breast cancer. Some clones in this sample may be carry-over from other donors' samples.

The chain joins TRBV12-3 or TRBV12-4 to TRBJ2-3; 10 nucleotides line up with TRBD2. With V trimmed by 1 base and J by 4 bases, 5 bases remained unmatched. The CDR3 covers 16 residues. The CDR3 nucleotides are TGTGCCAGCAGTTTAGAGACAGCGGGAGGGTCAGATACGCAGTATTTT. Protein sequence: CASSLETAGGSDTQYF.

This clonotype was detected ten times or more. The chain combines TRBV30 with TRBJ2-7, with D perhaps matching TRBD1 (6 bases). The germline CDR1 and CDR2 sequences are GTSNPN and SVGIG (reference sequence). This CDR3 spans 12 amino acids. V was shortened by 2 bases and J by 6 bases, with 11 bases between the two germline ends. CDR3 sequence (DNA): TGTGCCTGGAGTTTACAGGGTCGCGAGCAGTACTTC. This codes for CAWSLQGREQYF.

With respect to this clonotype: A read error may be the cause here, since a much bigger clone is one base away. A read error is likely, as this CDR3 ends without the conserved phenylalanine or tryptophan. This chain joins TRBV19 and TRBJ2-3; D could derive from TRBD1 or TRBD2 (5 bases each). The V end was cut by 6 bases, the J end by 0 bases, with 16 bases between. The germline V gene has CDR1 LNHDA and CDR2 SQIVND (reference sequence). The CDR3 is made up of 16 amino acids. The CDR3 region is CASRVGTQLSTDTQYS. The CDR3 DNA is TGTGCCAGTAGAGTTGGGACCCAATTGAGCACAGATACGCAGTATTCT.

In the case of this clonotype: A clone one base away is much larger, so this may be a read error. The chain combines TRBV5-1 with TRBJ2-1; a possible D gene is TRBD1 (6 bases). The CDR3 length is 15 residues. Germline values: CDR1 SGHRS, CDR2 YFSETQ. Trimming pared 4 bases from V and 4 bases from J, leaving 15 bases between. The CDR3 protein is CASSLDRLGYNEQFF. CDR3 nucleotides: TGCGCCAGCAGCCTCGACAGGCTCGGATACAATGAGCAGTTCTTC.

Worth noting for this clonotype: This sequence may be a read error, since a much larger clone differs from it by one base. This CDR3 reads CASSHAGRAGFNSPLHF. CDR3 sequence (DNA): TGTGCCAGCAGCCATGCTGGTCGGGCTGGTTTTAATTCACCCCTCCACTTT. The chain is built from TRBV3-1 and TRBJ1-6; D not resolved. CDR3 length: 17 amino acids. Germline V CDR1 and CDR2: LGHDT, YNNKEL (reference sequence). The V gene lost 3 bases and the J gene lost 6 bases, with 18 bases spanning the gap.

This clonotype was detected many times. One junction end disagrees with the germline gene, perhaps due to a read error. The chain links TRBV7-7 to TRBJ2-7; D is possibly TRBD1 or TRBD2 (5 bases each). This CDR3 spans 17 amino acids. Looked up from germline, CDR1 is SSHAT and CDR2 is FNYEAQ (reference sequence). CDR3 loop: CASSPLRPGPGINEQYF. CDR3 nucleotide sequence: TGTGCTAGCAGCCCACTCCGACCGGGACCGGGAATCAACGAGCAGTACTTC.

This clonotype showed up just once. A read error may be the cause here, since a much bigger clone is one base away. The CDR3 ends on some other residue instead of the conserved phenylalanine or tryptophan, so this is likely a read error. This chain links TRBV11-3 with TRBJ2-1, with D perhaps TRBD2 (5 bases). Trimming took off 3 bases at V and 2 bases at J, with 8 bases between the two ends. The CDR3 sequence is 14 residues long. The germline V gene encodes CDR1 SGHNT and CDR2 YENEEA. CDR3 DNA sequence: TGTGCCAGCAGCTTGACTATTCCCTACAATGAGCAGTTCCTC. This translates into CASSLTIPYNEQFL.

Concerning this clonotype: With a much larger clone just one base away, this may be a read error. This chain connects TRBV20-1 to TRBJ2-7; D is perhaps TRBD1 (6 bases). The germline CDR1 and CDR2 sequences are DFQATT and SNEGSKA (reference sequence). CDR3 length equals 11 residues. CDR3 DNA sequence: TGCAGTGCTAGAAAACGACAGGACCAGTCCTTC. This codes for CSARKRQDQSF.

The J gene is TRBJ2-1, the V gene TRBV5-4; 13 nucleotides align to TRBD2. The CDR3 spans 18 residues. V trimming: 4 bases; J trimming: 8 bases; junction bases outside the gene matches: 15. CDR1 SGHNT and CDR2 YYREEE come from the germline V gene (reference sequence). The CDR3 nucleotides read TGTGCCAGCAGCCAGGATTGGACTAGCGGGAGTTTGGGCCATGAGCAGTTCTTC. This encodes CASSQDWTSGSLGHEQFF.

This clonotype came up many times. The chain combines TRBV24-1 with TRBJ2-1, with 11 bases aligning to TRBD2. The V segment lost 1 base and the J segment 7 bases; nucleotides outside the gene matches: 2. This CDR3 spans 15 amino acids. Germline CDR1 KGHDR, CDR2 SFDVKD. Written as DNA, the CDR3 is TGTGCCACCAGTGATTTCGGGACTAGCGGAAATGAGCAGTTCTTC. It codes for CATSDFGTSGNEQFF.

This clonotype was recorded a few times. A much larger clone lies a single base off, so this may be a read error. J is TRBJ2-7 and V is TRBV19; D may be TRBD2 (5 bases). V was pared by 5 bases and J by 6 bases, with 20 bases between. The V gene's germline CDR1 is LNHDA and CDR2 SQIVND (reference sequence). The CDR3 has 15 amino acids. CDR3 nucleotides: TGTGCCAGTAGTTCCGGATTTGCGGGCATCCGCGAGCAGTACTTC. Translating gives CASSSGFAGIREQYF.

To note about this clonotype: A read error may be the cause here, since a much bigger clone is one base away. The CDR3, as DNA: TGTGCCAGCAGCGTCGGGCCAGGGGATAATTCACCCCCCCACTTT. It codes for CASSVGPGDNSPPHF. This sequence joins TRBV9 and TRBJ1-6; a weak D match, TRBD1 (6 bases). Looked up from germline, CDR1 is SGDLS and CDR2 is YYNGEE. The CDR3 is 15 amino acids.

The chain links TRBV5-1 to TRBJ1-1; D gene uncertain. Germline CDR1 is SGHRS and CDR2 is YFSETQ. V lost 3 bases and J 4 bases, leaving 19 bases between the germline ends. The CDR3 is made up of 16 amino acids. The CDR3 DNA follows: TGCGCCAGCAGCTACTTCGCTAGGGTTGTGGGCACTGAAGCTTTCTTT. Amino acids: CASSYFARVVGTEAFF. The entire variable domain, with the rest obtained from reference TRBV5-1 and TRBJ1-1, is as follows: KAGVTQTPRYLIKTRGQQVTLSCSPISGHRSVSWYQQTPGQGLQFLFEYFSETQRNKGNFPGRFSGRQFSNSRSEMNVSTLELGDSALYLCASSYFARVVGTEAFFGQGTRLTVV.

About this clonotype itself: A much larger clone lies a single base off, so this may be a read error. The V and J genes are TRBV6-6 and TRBJ2-5; the D call may be TRBD1 or TRBD2 (5 bases each). The germline gives CDR1 MNHNY, CDR2 SVGAGI (reference sequence). The CDR3 runs 16 residues. Trimming took off 1 base at V and 3 bases at J, with 15 bases between the two ends. CDR3 DNA: TGTGCCAGCAGTTACTACGGGGCGCATCGCAAAGAGACCCAGTACTTC. Translating it yields CASSYYGAHRKETQYF.

This clonotype occurred once. This chain links TRBV15 with TRBJ2-5; TRBD2 might be the D (7 bases). The CDR3 runs to 17 residues. Germline CDR1 reads LNHNV; CDR2 reads YYDKDF (reference sequence). V was pared by 1 base and J by 4 bases, with 19 bases between. CDR3 in amino acids: CATSRVRGRGFGETQYF. The CDR3 DNA sequence: TGTGCCACCAGCAGAGTACGGGGGCGGGGGTTTGGAGAGACCCAGTACTTC.

This clonotype was counted a few times. The V gene is TRBV18, the J gene TRBJ2-1; possibly TRBD2 for D (6 bases). Germline CDR1 KGHSH, CDR2 LQKENI. The length of the CDR3 is 13 residues. V dropped 2 bases and J dropped 12 bases, with 14 bases sitting between them. As DNA, the CDR3 is TGTGCCAGCTCACCAACAAACCGGGACTCGCAGTTCTTC. This codes for CASSPTNRDSQFF.

Of note for this clonotype: One base away lies a much larger clone, so this may be a sequencing read error. This sequence joins TRBV30 and TRBJ1-4, with D possibly being TRBD1 (6 bases). Germline loops: CDR1 GTSNPN, CDR2 SVGIG (reference sequence). The CDR3 totals 14 residues. Trimming shortened V by 2 bases and J by 4 bases, and 11 bases separated the two germline ends. CDR3 sequence (DNA): TGTGCCTGGAGTCAGGGGTCGGGTAATGAAAAACTGTTTTTT. This sequence encodes CAWSQGSGNEKLFF.

The chain joins TRBV6-2 or TRBV6-3 to TRBJ2-3; 11 nucleotides agree with TRBD2. Germline V CDR1 and CDR2: MNHEY, SVGEGT. The CDR3 spans 17 residues. V lost 4 bases and J lost 5; bases outside the gene matches: 11. The CDR3: CASSSILLAGVGDTQYF. CDR3 sequence (DNA): TGTGCCAGCAGTTCCATACTACTAGCGGGAGTCGGAGATACGCAGTATTTT.

In this sample, this clonotype turned up many times. The chain has TRBV4-1 and TRBJ1-4; D ambiguous. The germline CDR1 and CDR2 sequences are MGHRA and YSYEKL. The CDR3 consists of 15 residues. V lost 0 bases and J lost 3, with 8 bases in between. The CDR3 reads CASSQDPAANEKLFF. CDR3 nucleotides: TGCGCCAGCAGCCAAGATCCGGCGGCTAATGAAAAACTGTTTTTT.

In its sample, this clonotype was seen many times. A read error may produce the germline difference seen at one junction end. The chain is built from TRBV2 and TRBJ1-5, with a tentative D call TRBD1 (6 bases). The CDR3 runs to 16 residues. The germline CDR1 and CDR2 sequences are SNHLY and FYNNEI. The CDR3 DNA reads TGTGCCAGCAGTGAAGGGACAGTAAGGGTAAGACAGCTCCAGCATTTT. It yields the protein CASSEGTVRVRQLQHF. The variable domain in full, completed from reference TRBV2 and TRBJ1-5, reads EPEVTQTPSHQVTQMGQEVILRCVPISNHLYFYWYRQILGQKVEFLVSFYNNEISEKSEIFDDQFSVERPDGSNFTLKIRSTKLEDSAMYFCASSEGTVRVRQLQHFGDGTRLSIL.

This clonotype appeared a few times. The CDR3 reads CAWSQTGPRSNQPQHF. CDR3 bases: TGTGCCTGGAGTCAGACCGGGCCTAGGAGCAATCAGCCCCAGCATTTT. The rearrangement uses TRBV30 and TRBJ1-5; D is uncertain. The CDR3 loop spans 16 amino acids. Germline CDR1 is GTSNPN and CDR2 is SVGIG (reference sequence). V was pared by 2 bases and J by 1 base, with 15 bases between.